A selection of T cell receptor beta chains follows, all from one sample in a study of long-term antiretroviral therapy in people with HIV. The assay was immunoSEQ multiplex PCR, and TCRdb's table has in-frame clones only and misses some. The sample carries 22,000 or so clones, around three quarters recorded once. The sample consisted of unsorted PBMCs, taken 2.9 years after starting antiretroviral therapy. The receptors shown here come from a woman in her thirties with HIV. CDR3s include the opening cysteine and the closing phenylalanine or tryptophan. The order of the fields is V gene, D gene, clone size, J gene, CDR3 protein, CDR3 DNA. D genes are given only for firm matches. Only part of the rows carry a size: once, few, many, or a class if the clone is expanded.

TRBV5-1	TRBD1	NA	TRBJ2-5	CASSSGTGGYQETQYF	TGCGCCAGCAGCTCGGGGACAGGGGGCTACCAAGAGACCCAGTACTTC
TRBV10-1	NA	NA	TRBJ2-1	CASSESHFRGGNNEQFF	TGCGCCAGCAGTGAGTCCCACTTTAGAGGGGGAAACAATGAGCAGTTCTTC
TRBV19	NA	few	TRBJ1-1	CASSMQISGYTEAFF	TGTGCCAGTAGTATGCAGATCTCGGGGTACACTGAAGCTTTCTTT
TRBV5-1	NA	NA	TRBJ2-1	CASSPLLGPYNEQFF	TGCGCCAGCAGCCCGCTCCTTGGCCCCTACAATGAGCAGTTCTTC
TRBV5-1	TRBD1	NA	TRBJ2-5	CASSLGDSQETQYF	TGCGCCAGCAGCTTAGGGGACAGCCAAGAGACCCAGTACTTC
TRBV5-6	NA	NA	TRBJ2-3	CASSLVFPGGGDTQYF	TGTGCCAGCAGCTTGGTATTTCCCGGGGGCGGAGATACGCAGTATTTT
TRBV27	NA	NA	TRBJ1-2	CASGNLFGYTF	TGTGCCAGCGGAAATTTGTTCGGCTACACCTTC
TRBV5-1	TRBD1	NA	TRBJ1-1	CASSPEGTGNTEAFF	TGCGCCAGCAGCCCCGAAGGGACAGGGAACACTGAAGCTTTCTTT
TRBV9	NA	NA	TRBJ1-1	CASSVWDTLNTEAFF	TGTGCCAGCAGCGTGTGGGACACCTTGAACACTGAAGCTTTCTTT
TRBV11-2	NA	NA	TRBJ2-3	CATVQTGFASADTQYF	TGTGCCACGGTTCAGACAGGCTTCGCCTCTGCAGATACGCAGTATTTT
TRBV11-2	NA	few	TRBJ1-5	CASSATNQPQHF	TGTGCCAGCAGCGCGACGAATCAGCCCCAGCATTTT
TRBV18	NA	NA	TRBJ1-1	CASSPRENTEAFF	TGTGCCAGCTCACCCAGGGAGAACACTGAAGCTTTCTTT
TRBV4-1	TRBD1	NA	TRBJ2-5	CASSQGTGPDRGTQYF	TGCGCCAGCAGCCAGGGGACAGGCCCCGATCGGGGGACCCAGTACTTC
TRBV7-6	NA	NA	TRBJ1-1	CATVDRTRGYTEAFF	TGTGCCACCGTTGACAGGACGCGGGGGTACACTGAAGCTTTCTTT
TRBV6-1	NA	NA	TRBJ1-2	CASRPLGQPNGYTF	TGTGCCAGCAGGCCCCTCGGACAGCCTAATGGCTACACCTTC
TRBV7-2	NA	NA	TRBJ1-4	CASSRGHSNEKLFF	TGTGCCAGCAGTCGGGGACATTCTAATGAAAAACTGTTTTTT
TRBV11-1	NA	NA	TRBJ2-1	CASSLVSPDRLPEQFF	TGTGCCAGCAGCTTAGTTTCCCCCGATCGCCTCCCTGAGCAGTTCTTC
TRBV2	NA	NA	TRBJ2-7	CASTLWVEQYF	TGTGCCAGCACCCTATGGGTCGAGCAGTACTTC
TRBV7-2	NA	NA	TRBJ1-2	CASSLALGSNYGYTF	TGTGCCAGCAGCTTAGCGCTCGGCAGCAACTATGGCTACACCTTC
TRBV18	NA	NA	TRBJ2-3	CASSPPGLLGGADTQYF	TGTGCCAGCTCACCACCCGGACTTCTGGGGGGCGCAGATACGCAGTATTTT